The entry below describes one TCR beta chain. Its antigen remains unknown. This sample was included in a study of blood T cells in healthy people across ages. Findings and limits, study-wide: Diversity figures based on one million T cells were deemed too low.

The sample providers were healthy Caucasian people from Russia, aged about 6 to 95. At least 5 micrograms of total RNA were extracted per sample. The V and J ends lost 10 bases and 2 bases, in that order; junction bases with no gene match: 4. The germline V gene has CDR1 SEHNR and CDR2 FQNEAQ (reference sequence). The CDR3 is made up of 12 amino acids. A sample-barcoded 5' primer and a J-beta primer mix were used in a second PCR of about 7 to 12 cycles. A 12-random-nucleotide template-switch adaptor tagged each cDNA molecule. TCRdb re-called the 5' RACE reads through MiXCR, storing one row per CDR3 protein. The repertoire consists of 630,000 or so distinct CDR3 sequences, with approximately 30% occurring once and the leading ten covering approximately 15%.

V and J are TRBV7-9 and TRBJ1-1, with 7 bases identical to TRBD1. This receptor was identified in an elderly woman in good health. The material sequenced was blood. In DNA form, the CDR3 reads TGTGCCACTCGACAGGGAAACACTGAAGCTTTCTTT. Its protein product is CATRQGNTEAFF.